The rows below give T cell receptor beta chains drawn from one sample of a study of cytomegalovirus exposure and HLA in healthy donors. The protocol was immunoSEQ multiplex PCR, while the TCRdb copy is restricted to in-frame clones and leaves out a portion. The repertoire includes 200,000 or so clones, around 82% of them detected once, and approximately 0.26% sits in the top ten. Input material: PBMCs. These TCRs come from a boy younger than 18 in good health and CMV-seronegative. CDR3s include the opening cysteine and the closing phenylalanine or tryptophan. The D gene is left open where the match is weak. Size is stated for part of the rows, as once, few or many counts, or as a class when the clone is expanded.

DNA: TGTGCCAGCAGCTCCAGACTAGCGGGAGGAGGCGAGCAGTACTTC
CDR3: CASSSRLAGGGEQYF
D: TRBD2
V: TRBV5-4
J: TRBJ2-7
size: NA
length: 15

DNA: TGTGCCAGTAGGAGGGGGCAAGGGCAGCCCCAGCATTTT
CDR3: CASRRGQGQPQHF
D: TRBD1
V: TRBV19
J: TRBJ1-5
size: NA
length: 13

DNA: TGTGCCAGCAGCTCGGCCAGGGATGGCTACACCTTC
CDR3: CASSSARDGYTF
D: NA
V: TRBV28
J: TRBJ1-2
size: NA
length: 12

DNA: TGTGCCAGCAGTTCGATCCGGGACAGTCGGTCTGGGGCCAACGTCCTGACTTTC
CDR3: CASSSIRDSRSGANVLTF
D: TRBD1
V: TRBV28
J: TRBJ2-6
size: NA
length: 18

DNA: TGTGCCAGCAGCGGACAGGGAAGTCAGACTGAAGCTTTCTTT
CDR3: CASSGQGSQTEAFF
D: TRBD1
V: TRBV5-4
J: TRBJ1-1
size: NA
length: 14

DNA: TGCGCCAGCAGCTTGGTCGTTCAGCCCCAGCATTTT
CDR3: CASSLVVQPQHF
D: NA
V: TRBV5-1
J: TRBJ1-5
size: NA
length: 12

DNA: TGTGCCTGGAGTCCCCCTCGTGGGGCCAACGTCCTGACTTTC
CDR3: CAWSPPRGANVLTF
D: NA
V: TRBV30
J: TRBJ2-6
size: NA
length: 14

DNA: TGTGCCAGCAGTGACGCGAAGTTCGGGTTGGGTGGTGATGGCTACACCTTC
CDR3: CASSDAKFGLGGDGYTF
D: NA
V: TRBV2
J: TRBJ1-2
size: NA
length: 17

DNA: TGTGCCAGCGCCCTGTCGGCGGGCACCTCGGGCGAGCAGTACTTC
CDR3: CASALSAGTSGEQYF
D: NA
V: TRBV27
J: TRBJ2-7
size: NA
length: 15

DNA: TGCGCCAGCAGTTCGACTAGCGGGGGGGAGCAGTACTTC
CDR3: CASSSTSGGEQYF
D: TRBD2
V: TRBV5-1
J: TRBJ2-7
size: NA
length: 13

DNA: TGTGCCAGCAGCGTGGCTCACCACTCCTACGAGCAGTACTTC
CDR3: CASSVAHHSYEQYF
D: NA
V: TRBV9
J: TRBJ2-7
size: NA
length: 14

DNA: TGTGCCAGCAGCGTACAGGGAGGGGAGACCCAGTACTTC
CDR3: CASSVQGGETQYF
D: NA
V: TRBV7-6
J: TRBJ2-5
size: NA
length: 13

DNA: TGCGCCAGCAGTGAGCACAAACCATATGAAAAACTGTTTTTT
CDR3: CASSEHKPYEKLFF
D: NA
V: TRBV10-2
J: TRBJ1-4
size: once
length: 14

DNA: TGTGCCAGCAGTGCGGGGGGAAGTAGGCAGCCCCAGCATTTT
CDR3: CASSAGGSRQPQHF
D: NA
V: TRBV2
J: TRBJ1-5
size: few
length: 14

DNA: TGTGCCAGCAGTGAAAGGGGCCTAGCGGGAGGGCCAAGGAACGAGCAGTACTTC
CDR3: CASSERGLAGGPRNEQYF
D: TRBD2
V: TRBV6-1
J: TRBJ2-7
size: once
length: 18

DNA: TGCGCCAGCAGCTCCGCTAACTACAATGAGCAGTTCTTC
CDR3: CASSSANYNEQFF
D: NA
V: TRBV5-1
J: TRBJ2-1
size: NA
length: 13

DNA: TGTGCCAGCAGCCCAGGGCGGGGACCGAACCCCTACGAGCAGTACTTC
CDR3: CASSPGRGPNPYEQYF
D: NA
V: TRBV7-9
J: TRBJ2-7
size: NA
length: 16

DNA: TGTGCCAGCTCCGAAGGGAGTCAGCCCCAGCATTTT
CDR3: CASSEGSQPQHF
D: NA
V: TRBV18
J: TRBJ1-5
size: NA
length: 12

DNA: TGTGCCAGCAGTGTGCGCGACAGAGATCCCTACGAGCAGTACTTC
CDR3: CASSVRDRDPYEQYF
D: NA
V: TRBV25-1
J: TRBJ2-7
size: NA
length: 15

DNA: TGTGCCAGCAGTTTTAGCGGGGATAATGAGCAGTTCTTC
CDR3: CASSFSGDNEQFF
D: TRBD2
V: TRBV13
J: TRBJ2-1
size: few
length: 13

DNA: TGTGCCAGCACCCAATCCATTGGGGCCGGAAACACCATATATTTT
CDR3: CASTQSIGAGNTIYF
D: NA
V: TRBV5-6
J: TRBJ1-3
size: NA
length: 15

DNA: TGTGCCAGCAGCTTAGGAATGGGACAGGTGGAGGGAGAGACCCAGTACTTC
CDR3: CASSLGMGQVEGETQYF
D: TRBD1
V: TRBV7-9
J: TRBJ2-5
size: NA
length: 17

DNA: TGTGCCAGCAGCTTTCGAGGTTCCAAAAACATTCAGTACTTC
CDR3: CASSFRGSKNIQYF
D: NA
V: TRBV7-8
J: TRBJ2-4
size: NA
length: 14

DNA: TGTGCCAGTAGCCGGACTAGCGGGAACTATGAGCAGTTCTTC
CDR3: CASSRTSGNYEQFF
D: TRBD2
V: TRBV19
J: TRBJ2-1
size: NA
length: 14

DNA: TGTGCCAGCAGTGAAGATCGGGGGTTCTACGAGCAGTACTTC
CDR3: CASSEDRGFYEQYF
D: NA
V: TRBV6-1
J: TRBJ2-7
size: once
length: 14

DNA: TGCGCCAGCAGCCTACAGTTCAATCAGCCCCAGCATTTT
CDR3: CASSLQFNQPQHF
D: NA
V: TRBV4-1
J: TRBJ1-5
size: NA
length: 13

DNA: TGTGCCAGCAGCTTTCCTCTGGGGGGGTCCGTCGGGGAGCTGTTTTTT
CDR3: CASSFPLGGSVGELFF
D: TRBD2
V: TRBV7-2
J: TRBJ2-2
size: NA
length: 16

DNA: TGTGCCAGCAGCTCCACAGGGGGCTGGAACACCATATATTTT
CDR3: CASSSTGGWNTIYF
D: TRBD1
V: TRBV28
J: TRBJ1-3
size: NA
length: 14

DNA: TGTGCCAGCAGTGAGGTGGCCGGGACATCCTACGAGCAGTACTTC
CDR3: CASSEVAGTSYEQYF
D: NA
V: TRBV6-1
J: TRBJ2-7
size: few
length: 15

DNA: TGTGCCAGTAGTACCGGGGGGCACCGGGACAGCAATCAGCCCCAGCATTTT
CDR3: CASSTGGHRDSNQPQHF
D: NA
V: TRBV19
J: TRBJ1-5
size: NA
length: 17

DNA: TGTGCCAGCAGCCCTAGGAGGACCCCCTACCAAGAGACCCAGTACTTC
CDR3: CASSPRRTPYQETQYF
D: NA
V: TRBV5-4
J: TRBJ2-5
size: few
length: 16

DNA: TGCGCCAGCAGTGCTGCGGGGGACAATGAGCAGTTCTTC
CDR3: CASSAAGDNEQFF
D: TRBD2
V: TRBV10-1
J: TRBJ2-1
size: NA
length: 13

DNA: TGTGCCAGCAGATTCCGGGACAGGAACACTGAAGCTTTCTTT
CDR3: CASRFRDRNTEAFF
D: TRBD1
V: TRBV6-1
J: TRBJ1-1
size: NA
length: 14

DNA: TGTGCCAGCAGCCCTAGGCGCGGGAATACCGGGGAGCTGTTTTTT
CDR3: CASSPRRGNTGELFF
D: NA
V: TRBV28
J: TRBJ2-2
size: NA
length: 15

DNA: TGTGCCAGCAGCTTAGCTGTTGACTCTTCCCAGTACTTC
CDR3: CASSLAVDSSQYF
D: NA
V: TRBV7-2
J: TRBJ2-5
size: NA
length: 13

DNA: TGTGCCAGCAGTTCCGGGACACCTAACAATGAGCAGTTCTTC
CDR3: CASSSGTPNNEQFF
D: NA
V: TRBV28
J: TRBJ2-1
size: once
length: 14

DNA: TGTGCCAGCATTGAGACTGAAGCTTTCTTT
CDR3: CASIETEAFF
D: NA
V: TRBV28
J: TRBJ1-1
size: NA
length: 10

DNA: TGCGCCAGCAAGAGGACAGGGACAAACTACGAGCAGTACTTC
CDR3: CASKRTGTNYEQYF
D: TRBD1
V: TRBV10-1
J: TRBJ2-7
size: NA
length: 14

DNA: TGTGCCAGCAGCGTAGAAGGCGGGCCCTACAATGAGCAGTTCTTC
CDR3: CASSVEGGPYNEQFF
D: NA
V: TRBV9
J: TRBJ2-1
size: NA
length: 15

DNA: TGTGCCAGCAGCCCCGGGACAGGGTATGGCTACACCTTC
CDR3: CASSPGTGYGYTF
D: TRBD1
V: TRBV7-9
J: TRBJ1-2
size: NA
length: 13

DNA: TGCGCCAGCAAGGGACTAGCGGGAGCCTTACTGAACTACGAGCAGTACTTC
CDR3: CASKGLAGALLNYEQYF
D: TRBD2
V: TRBV5-1
J: TRBJ2-7
size: once
length: 17

DNA: TGTGCCTGCGGCGGGGATCTCTACGAGCAGTACTTC
CDR3: CACGGDLYEQYF
D: NA
V: TRBV30
J: TRBJ2-7
size: NA
length: 12

DNA: TGTGCCAGCAGCGGACAGGGGGGCTACAATGAGCAGTTCTTC
CDR3: CASSGQGGYNEQFF
D: TRBD1
V: TRBV9
J: TRBJ2-1
size: NA
length: 14

DNA: TGTGCCAGCAGCGAATTTAGCGGGCCGACCTACGAGCAGTACTTC
CDR3: CASSEFSGPTYEQYF
D: TRBD2
V: TRBV7-6
J: TRBJ2-7
size: NA
length: 15

DNA: TGTGCCAGCAGCTTGGGTTCGACGACGAGCGCCTATGGCTACACCTTC
CDR3: CASSLGSTTSAYGYTF
D: NA
V: TRBV5-6
J: TRBJ1-2
size: NA
length: 16

DNA: TGTGCCTGGAGCGCGGGGCGGCGTGGCTACACCTTC
CDR3: CAWSAGRRGYTF
D: NA
V: TRBV30
J: TRBJ1-2
size: NA
length: 12

DNA: TGTGCCAGCAGCGGCGTAGTACCCCCGGGTTCTCACTATGGCTACACCTTC
CDR3: CASSGVVPPGSHYGYTF
D: NA
V: TRBV5-4
J: TRBJ1-2
size: NA
length: 17

DNA: TGTGCCAGCAGTAACGCCGGGACAGTAACCTACGAGCAGTACTTC
CDR3: CASSNAGTVTYEQYF
D: TRBD1
V: TRBV27
J: TRBJ2-7
size: NA
length: 15

DNA: TGCGCCAGCAGCCAAGAAGGAGGCGATACGCAGTATTTT
CDR3: CASSQEGGDTQYF
D: NA
V: TRBV4-1
J: TRBJ2-3
size: NA
length: 13

DNA: TGTGCCACCCAGGGGAAGGCTAATGAAAAACTGTTTTTT
CDR3: CATQGKANEKLFF
D: NA
V: TRBV6-6
J: TRBJ1-4
size: NA
length: 13

DNA: TGTGCCAGCAGCCAGACTAGCGGAAACTACAATGAGCAGTTCTTC
CDR3: CASSQTSGNYNEQFF
D: TRBD2
V: TRBV7-9
J: TRBJ2-1
size: NA
length: 15

DNA: TGTGCCAGCAGTTTACGCCCGACAGGGTCCTACGAGCAGTACTTC
CDR3: CASSLRPTGSYEQYF
D: TRBD1
V: TRBV28
J: TRBJ2-7
size: once
length: 15

DNA: TGTGCCAGCAGTTACGACAGGGGAACCGATACGCAGTATTTT
CDR3: CASSYDRGTDTQYF
D: TRBD1
V: TRBV6-5
J: TRBJ2-3
size: once
length: 14

DNA: TGCGCCAGCAGCTTGGGATCGAGGCAAGAGACCCAGTACTTC
CDR3: CASSLGSRQETQYF
D: NA
V: TRBV5-1
J: TRBJ2-5
size: NA
length: 14

DNA: TGTGCCAGCAGCTTCGGAGGGGCGGGGGAAAAACTGTTTTTT
CDR3: CASSFGGAGEKLFF
D: NA
V: TRBV7-9
J: TRBJ1-4
size: once
length: 14

DNA: TGTGCCAGCAGGGACATAAATGAAAAACTGTTTTTT
CDR3: CASRDINEKLFF
D: NA
V: TRBV28
J: TRBJ1-4
size: NA
length: 12